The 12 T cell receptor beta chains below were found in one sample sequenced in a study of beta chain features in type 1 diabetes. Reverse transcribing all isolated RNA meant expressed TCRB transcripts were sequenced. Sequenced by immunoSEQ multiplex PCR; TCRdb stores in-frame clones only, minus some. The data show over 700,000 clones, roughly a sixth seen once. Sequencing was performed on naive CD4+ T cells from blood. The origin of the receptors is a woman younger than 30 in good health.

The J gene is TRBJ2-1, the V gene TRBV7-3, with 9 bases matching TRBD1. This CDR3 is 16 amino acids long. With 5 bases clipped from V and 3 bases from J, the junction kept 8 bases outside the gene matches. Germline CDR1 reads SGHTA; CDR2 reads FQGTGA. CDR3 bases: TGTGCCAGCAGCCCACGGGAGACAGGGGGCTACAATGAGCAGTTCTTC. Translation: CASSPRETGGYNEQFF.

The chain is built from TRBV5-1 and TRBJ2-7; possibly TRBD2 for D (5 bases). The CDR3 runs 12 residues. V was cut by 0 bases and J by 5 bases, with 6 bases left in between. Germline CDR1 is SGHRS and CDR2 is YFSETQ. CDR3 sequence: CASSLVGDEQYF. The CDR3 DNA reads TGCGCCAGCAGCTTGGTCGGGGACGAGCAGTACTTC.

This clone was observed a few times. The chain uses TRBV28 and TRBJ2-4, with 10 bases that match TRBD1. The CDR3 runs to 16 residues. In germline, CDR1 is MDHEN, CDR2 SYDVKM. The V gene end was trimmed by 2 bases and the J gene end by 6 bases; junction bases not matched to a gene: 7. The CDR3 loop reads CASSLRRDRGLNIQYF. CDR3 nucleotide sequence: TGTGCCAGCAGTTTACGCCGGGACAGGGGATTAAACATTCAGTACTTC.

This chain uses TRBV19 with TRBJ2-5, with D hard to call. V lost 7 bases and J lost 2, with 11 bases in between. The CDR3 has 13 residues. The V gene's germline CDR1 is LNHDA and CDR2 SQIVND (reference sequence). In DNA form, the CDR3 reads TGTGCCAGTATGGTACACGGGCAAGAGACCCAGTACTTC. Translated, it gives CASMVHGQETQYF.

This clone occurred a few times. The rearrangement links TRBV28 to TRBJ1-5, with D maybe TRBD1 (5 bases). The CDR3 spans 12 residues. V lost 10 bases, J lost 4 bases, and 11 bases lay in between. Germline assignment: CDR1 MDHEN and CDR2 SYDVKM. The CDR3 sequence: CAIRQFNQPQHF. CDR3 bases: TGTGCCATCAGACAGTTTAATCAGCCCCAGCATTTT.

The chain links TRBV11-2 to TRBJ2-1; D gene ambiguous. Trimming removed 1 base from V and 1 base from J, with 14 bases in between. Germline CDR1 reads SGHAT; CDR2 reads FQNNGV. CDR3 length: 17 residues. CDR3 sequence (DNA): TGTGCCAGCAGCTTAGTTGTCGGCGCTAGGTCCTACAATGAGCAGTTCTTC. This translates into CASSLVVGARSYNEQFF.

The CDR3 DNA reads TGTGCCAGCAGGGGAGTTGGCTACACCTTC. Its translation: CASRGVGYTF. The rearrangement links TRBV2 to TRBJ1-2; D uncertain. The CDR3 loop spans 10 amino acids. From germline, CDR1 is SNHLY and CDR2 FYNNEI. With 6 bases removed from V and 7 bases from J, the gap between germline ends came to 6 bases.

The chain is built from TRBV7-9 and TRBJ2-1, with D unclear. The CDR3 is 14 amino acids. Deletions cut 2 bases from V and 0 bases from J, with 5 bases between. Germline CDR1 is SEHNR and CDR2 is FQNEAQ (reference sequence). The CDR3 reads CASSLSNSYNEQFF. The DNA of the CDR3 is TGTGCCAGCAGCTTATCAAACTCCTACAATGAGCAGTTCTTC.

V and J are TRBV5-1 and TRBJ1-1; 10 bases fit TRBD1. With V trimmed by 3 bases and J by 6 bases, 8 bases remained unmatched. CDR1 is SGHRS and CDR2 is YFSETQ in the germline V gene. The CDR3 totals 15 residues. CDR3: CASSSGTGAGAEAFF. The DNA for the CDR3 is TGCGCCAGCAGCTCCGGGACAGGGGCGGGCGCTGAAGCTTTCTTT.

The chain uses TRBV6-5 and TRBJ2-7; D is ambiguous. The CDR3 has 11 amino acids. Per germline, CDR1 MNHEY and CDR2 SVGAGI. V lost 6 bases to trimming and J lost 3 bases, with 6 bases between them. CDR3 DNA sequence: TGTGCCAGCAGAAACAACTACGAGCAGTACTTC. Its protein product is CASRNNYEQYF.

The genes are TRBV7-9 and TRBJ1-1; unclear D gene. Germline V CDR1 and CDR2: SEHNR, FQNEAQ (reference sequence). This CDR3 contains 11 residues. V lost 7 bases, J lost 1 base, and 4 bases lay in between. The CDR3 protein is CASKGNTEAFF. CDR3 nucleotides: TGTGCCAGCAAAGGGAACACTGAAGCTTTCTTT.

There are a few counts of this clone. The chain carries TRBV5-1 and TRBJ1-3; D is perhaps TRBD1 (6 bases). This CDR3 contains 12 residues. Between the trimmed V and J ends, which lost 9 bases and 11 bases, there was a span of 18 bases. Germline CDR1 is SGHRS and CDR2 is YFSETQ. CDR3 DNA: TGCGCCACCGAGGGGGAAGGACTCGCCATATATTTT. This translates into CATEGEGLAIYF.